This T cell receptor beta chain stems from a study of T cell responses to AZD1222 COVID-19 vaccine. Germline assignment: CDR1 WNHNN and CDR2 SYGVQD (reference sequence). Trimming cost V 5 bases and J 2 bases, with 9 bases left between them. The CDR3 length is 13 residues. Assay: immunoSEQ multiplex PCR; the TCRdb copy retains only in-frame clones and omits some. The sample lists fewer than 200,000 clones, just over 90% seen once, with around 3.6% in the top ten. Sequenced material: peripheral blood, taken 28 days after the second dose of the MenACWY control vaccine. This chain joins TRBV10-1 and TRBJ2-5; D gene unclear. This receptor was identified in an adult who received the MenACWY meningococcal vaccine as a control. As DNA, the CDR3 is TGCGCCAGCAGTACCCCACCGCAAGAGACCCAGTACTTC. Its protein is CASSTPPQETQYF.